This TCR beta chain was captured in a study of T cell responses to AZD1222 COVID-19 vaccine. Findings and limits, study-wide: Clonal diversity was possibly underestimated, and the donors were mostly white British, with more females.

The data were produced by immunoSEQ multiplex PCR, yet TCRdb's version contains in-frame clones alone and is incomplete. This table has about 160,000 clones, 90% to 95% appearing once. V shed 5 bases and J 3 bases; nucleotides not matched to a gene: 5. The length of the CDR3 is 14 residues. The germline CDR1 and CDR2 sequences are SGHVS and FNYEAQ. For this clone: Its target is unknown.

The source is an adult in good health. Specimen: peripheral blood, collected on day 0 of MenACWY control vaccination. V usage is TRBV7-6 and J usage is TRBJ2-7; the match to TRBD1 covers 9 bases. In nucleotides, the CDR3 is TGTGCCAGCAGCCGGACGGACAGGGGCTACGAGCAGTACTTC. Translation gives CASSRTDRGYEQYF.